This passage covers 30 T cell receptor beta chains from one sample sequenced in a study of PD-1 blockade in mismatch repair-deficient tumors. Using immunoSEQ multiplex PCR, the repertoire was profiled, and TCRdb retains in-frame clones only, with some absent. The sample carries about 40,000 clones, approximately 85% recorded once. This sample comprised peripheral blood, obtained about 81 weeks after starting pembrolizumab. These receptors were obtained from an adult with mismatch repair-deficient cancer.

This chain uses TRBV27 with TRBJ1-4; no firm D call. The CDR3 is 13 amino acids. In germline, CDR1 is MNHEY, CDR2 SMNVEV (reference sequence). The V and J ends lost 6 bases and 5 bases respectively, with 10 bases between them. The chain's CDR3 is CASSQQRNEKLFF. CDR3 in DNA: TGTGCCAGCAGCCAACAGAGAAATGAAAAACTGTTTTTT. Full variable domain (rest looked up from reference TRBV27 and TRBJ1-4): EAQVTQNPRYLITVTGKKLTVTCSQNMNHEYMSWYRQDPGLGLRQIYYSMNVEVTDKGDVPEGYKVSRKEKRNFPLILESPSPNQTSLYFCASSQQRNEKLFFGSGTQLSVL.

The chain is built from TRBV29-1 and TRBJ1-3; no firm D call. V gave up 7 bases and J gave up 1 base, with 5 bases separating them. Germline CDR1 SQVTM, CDR2 ANQGSEA. The CDR3 covers 11 residues. CDR3 in amino acids: CSAESGNTIYF. CDR3 nucleotides: TGCAGCGCCGAGTCTGGAAACACCATATATTTT.

The CDR3 sequence: CASSRRDRGTDTQYF. CDR3 nucleotide sequence: TGTGCCAGCAGCCGACGGGACAGGGGCACAGATACGCAGTATTTT. V usage is TRBV9 and J usage is TRBJ2-3; 9 positions agree with TRBD1. The J segment lost 1 base and the V segment lost 4 bases, leaving 4 bases of the junction unmatched. Germline V gives CDR1 SGDLS, CDR2 YYNGEE. The CDR3 extends over 15 amino acids.

V gene TRBV5-1 combines with J gene TRBJ2-5; D uncertain. This CDR3 has 17 amino acids. CDR1 and CDR2 from the germline V gene are SGHRS and YFSETQ. With 2 bases removed from V and 5 bases from J, the gap between germline ends came to 22 bases. DNA for the CDR3: TGCGCCAGCAGCTTTTCGTGGCCGCCCCAAGTAGGGGAGACCCAGTACTTC. Protein: CASSFSWPPQVGETQYF.

This rearrangement joins TRBV9 to TRBJ2-1; TRBD1 aligns across 9 bases. CDR1 SGDLS and CDR2 YYNGEE come from the germline V gene. The V gene end was trimmed by 2 bases and the J gene end by 9 bases; junction bases not matched to a gene: 6. This CDR3 is 14 amino acids long. The CDR3 region has the DNA TGTGCCAGCAGCGTCTACAGGGGACAGGGTGAGCAGTTCTTC. Translation: CASSVYRGQGEQFF.

The V and J genes are TRBV11-1 and TRBJ1-1; TRBD1 matches at 8 bases. The CDR3 is 13 amino acids. V shed 3 bases and J 8 bases; nucleotides not matched to a gene: 5. Per germline, CDR1 SGHAT and CDR2 FQDESV (reference sequence). The CDR3, as DNA: TGTGCCAGCAGCTTGCGGCAGGGGGCCGAAGCTTTCTTT. It translates to CASSLRQGAEAFF. Complete variable domain (other parts from reference TRBV11-1 and TRBJ1-1): EAEVAQSPRYKITEKSQAVAFWCDPISGHATLYWYRQILGQGPELLVQFQDESVVDDSQLPKDRFSAERLKGVDSTLKIQPAELGDSAMYLCASSLRQGAEAFFGQGTRLTVV.

V and J are TRBV7-9 and TRBJ2-3; 12 positions agree with TRBD2. The ends lost 6 bases at V and 4 bases at J; junction bases unmatched: 8. The germline V gene encodes CDR1 SEHNR and CDR2 FQNEAQ (reference sequence). The CDR3 length is 16 residues. CDR3 sequence: CASRGLTSGSADTQYF. The CDR3 nucleotides read TGTGCCAGCAGGGGATTGACTAGCGGGAGTGCAGATACGCAGTATTTT.

The chain employs TRBV2 and TRBJ2-1; 9 positions agree with TRBD1. CDR3 length equals 16 residues. V lost 7 bases and J lost 3; bases outside the gene matches: 10. The germline gives CDR1 SNHLY, CDR2 FYNNEI. The DNA of the CDR3 is TGTGCCAGCAATAGGCGACCGGGACAGGGCTACAATGAGCAGTTCTTC. This translates into CASNRRPGQGYNEQFF. Filled out from reference TRBV2 and TRBJ2-1, the complete variable domain reads EPEVTQTPSHQVTQMGQEVILRCVPISNHLYFYWYRQILGQKVEFLVSFYNNEISEKSEIFDDQFSVERPDGSNFTLKIRSTKLEDSAMYFCASNRRPGQGYNEQFFGPGTRLTVL.

J is TRBJ2-6 and V is TRBV11-3; no clear D. V was cut by 2 bases and J by 0 bases, with 8 bases left in between. The CDR3 contains 16 residues. The V gene's germline CDR1 is SGHNT and CDR2 YENEEA. In nucleotides, the CDR3 is TGTGCCAGCAGCTTAAGTGTGAGCTCTGGGGCCAACGTCCTGACTTTC. Protein: CASSLSVSSGANVLTF.

The rearrangement joins TRBV19 to TRBJ1-1, with D perhaps matching TRBD1 (5 bases). In germline, CDR1 is LNHDA, CDR2 SQIVND (reference sequence). This CDR3 comprises 14 residues. The V end was cut by 7 bases, the J end by 1 base, with 13 bases between. This CDR3 reads CASTWGPQNTEAFF. CDR3 in DNA: TGTGCCAGTACCTGGGGACCACAGAACACTGAAGCTTTCTTT.

The chain has TRBV6-1 and TRBJ1-1, with 7 bases fitting TRBD1. The germline V gene has CDR1 MNHNS and CDR2 SASEGT. With V trimmed by 4 bases and J by 4 bases, 6 bases remained unmatched. The CDR3 is made up of 14 amino acids. CDR3 sequence reads: CASSGNRGLTEAFF. Here the CDR3 DNA reads TGTGCCAGCAGTGGAAACAGGGGTCTCACTGAAGCTTTCTTT.

The V and J genes are TRBV25-1 and TRBJ2-7; D is perhaps TRBD1 or TRBD2 (5 bases each). Looked up from germline, CDR1 is MGHDK and CDR2 is SYGVNS. V lost 8 bases, J lost 3 bases, and 14 bases lay in between. This CDR3 is 13 amino acids long. DNA for the CDR3: TGTGCCAGCGCCGGGACGGCCAACTACGAGCAGTACTTC. Protein sequence: CASAGTANYEQYF.

V usage is TRBV6-1 and J usage is TRBJ2-3; D call uncertain. This CDR3 comprises 13 residues. Per the germline V gene, CDR1 is MNHNS and CDR2 is SASEGT. Trimming shortened V by 1 base and J by 5 bases, and 7 bases separated the two germline ends. The CDR3 DNA reads TGTGCCAGCAGTGAAGGCTACAGAGATACGCAGTATTTT. It specifies CASSEGYRDTQYF.

This chain links TRBV27 with TRBJ2-7, with D tentatively TRBD1 or TRBD2 (5 bases each). Germline assignment: CDR1 MNHEY and CDR2 SMNVEV (reference sequence). V lost 3 bases and J 4 bases, leaving 22 bases between the germline ends. This CDR3 has 17 residues. In DNA form, the CDR3 reads TGTGCCAGCAGTTTGGGATCCGGGACCCCAGGCGGTTACGAGCAGTACTTC. It codes for CASSLGSGTPGGYEQYF.

The chain has TRBV5-4 and TRBJ2-7; D ambiguous. CDR3 length: 13 amino acids. V dropped 0 bases and J dropped 0 bases, with 4 bases sitting between them. Germline CDR1 SGHNT, CDR2 YYREEE (reference sequence). The CDR3 DNA follows: TGTGCCAGCAGCTTGGGTAACTCCTACGAGCAGTACTTC. It translates to CASSLGNSYEQYF. Drawing the rest from reference TRBV5-4 and TRBJ2-7, the complete variable domain is ETGVTQSPTHLIKTRGQQVTLRCSSQSGHNTVSWYQQALGQGPQFIFQYYREEENGRGNFPPRFSGLQFPNYSSELNVNALELDDSALYLCASSLGNSYEQYFGPGTRLTVT.

The rearrangement uses TRBV7-2 and TRBJ2-7, with TRBD1 identical over 10 bases. Trimming at V came to 6 bases and at J to 2 bases, leaving 7 bases not matched to a gene. The germline gives CDR1 SGHTA, CDR2 FQGNSA. This CDR3 is built from 15 residues. CDR3 nucleotide sequence: TGTGCCAGCAGGGAATACGGGACAGGGGCCTACGAGCAGTACTTC. Translation: CASREYGTGAYEQYF.

CDR3 coding DNA: TGTGCCAGTAGCCTGCTTGAGCAGCACAGCTCCTACAATGAGCAGTTCTTC. Its protein is CASSLLEQHSSYNEQFF. V is TRBV19 and J is TRBJ2-1, with no clear D. Per germline, CDR1 LNHDA and CDR2 SQIVND (reference sequence). Trimming took off 6 bases at V and 0 bases at J, with 18 bases between the two ends. CDR3 size: 17 residues.

The V and J genes are TRBV27 and TRBJ2-7, with D hard to call. The CDR3 contains 13 residues. Looked up from germline, CDR1 is MNHEY and CDR2 is SMNVEV (reference sequence). V shed 5 bases and J shed 0 bases, with 8 bases lying between them. The DNA of the CDR3 is TGTGCCAGCAGTCCAAGGAGCTCCTACGAGCAGTACTTC. This encodes CASSPRSSYEQYF.

The table lists this clone with a few counts. The chain is built from TRBV5-4 and TRBJ2-7; 7 nucleotides line up with TRBD2. With V trimmed by 4 bases and J by 0 bases, 7 bases remained unmatched. Germline V CDR1 and CDR2: SGHNT, YYREEE (reference sequence). The CDR3 contains 15 residues. The CDR3 loop is CASSKPGTNSYEQYF. The DNA of the CDR3 is TGTGCCAGCAGCAAACCCGGGACTAACTCCTACGAGCAGTACTTC.

The chain employs TRBV5-1 and TRBJ2-7; the match to TRBD1 covers 8 bases. The CDR3 runs to 14 residues. The ends lost 1 base at V and 4 bases at J; junction bases unmatched: 4. CDR1 and CDR2 from the germline V gene are SGHRS and YFSETQ. CDR3 residues: CASSLRTGRYEQYF. CDR3 sequence (DNA): TGCGCCAGCAGCTTGCGGACAGGGAGATACGAGCAGTACTTC.

The rearrangement joins TRBV19 to TRBJ2-5, with TRBD2 matching 8 bases. Germline V gene sequence: CDR1 LNHDA, CDR2 SQIVND (reference sequence). The ends lost 6 bases at V and 5 bases at J; junction bases unmatched: 14. CDR3 length: 16 residues. Here the CDR3 reads CASSTTSGSGLETQYF. CDR3 coding DNA: TGTGCCAGTAGCACCACAAGCGGGAGTGGGCTTGAGACCCAGTACTTC.

This CDR3 is CASRQGYNNEKLFF. DNA of the CDR3: TGCGCCAGCAGGCAGGGGTATAATAATGAAAAACTGTTTTTT. This rearrangement joins TRBV10-2 to TRBJ1-4; tentatively, D is TRBD1 (6 bases). This CDR3 has 14 residues. V lost 6 bases, J lost 4 bases, and 12 bases lay in between. From germline, CDR1 is WSHSY and CDR2 SAAADI.

This clone has more than one count but fewer than ten. The CDR3 sequence is CASSGQVSGPQHF. The CDR3 DNA reads TGTGCCAGCAGCGGACAGGTCTCGGGGCCCCAGCATTTT. The rearrangement links TRBV2 to TRBJ1-5; TRBD1 agrees at 7 bases. Per the germline V gene, CDR1 is SNHLY and CDR2 is FYNNEI. The CDR3 has 13 residues. J lost 9 bases, V lost 6 bases, and 8 bases had no gene match.

The rearrangement joins TRBV19 to TRBJ2-2, with D possibly TRBD2 on 6 matching bases. Trimming removed 1 base from V and 7 bases from J, with 16 bases in between. Germline loops: CDR1 LNHDA, CDR2 SQIVND (reference sequence). CDR3 length equals 16 residues. The CDR3 region has the DNA TGTGCCAGTAGTATAGGGGGGTCGGGGAGGAACGGGGAGCTGTTTTTT. Translated: CASSIGGSGRNGELFF.

This clone appeared once. V is TRBV6-6 and J is TRBJ1-4; weak D call: TRBD1 (6 bases). V was shortened by 5 bases and J by 4 bases, with 11 bases between the two germline ends. The CDR3 consists of 14 residues. Per the germline V gene, CDR1 is MNHNY and CDR2 is SVGAGI (reference sequence). CDR3 sequence: CASSPRGGNEKLFF. In DNA form, the CDR3 reads TGTGCCAGCAGTCCTCGAGGGGGTAATGAAAAACTGTTTTTT.

This sequence joins TRBV11-3 and TRBJ2-1, with D unclear. Germline CDR1 is SGHNT and CDR2 is YENEEA. The CDR3 runs to 14 residues. V lost 1 base and J 5 bases, leaving 9 bases between the germline ends. CDR3 amino acids: CASSLVGLNNEQFF. CDR3 coding DNA: TGTGCCAGCAGCTTAGTGGGCCTCAACAATGAGCAGTTCTTC.

This clone is judged medium-sized. The V call is TRBV19, the J call TRBJ2-7; maybe TRBD1 (5 bases). Trimming shortened V by 6 bases and J by 5 bases, and 14 bases separated the two germline ends. Germline loops: CDR1 LNHDA, CDR2 SQIVND (reference sequence). This CDR3 contains 13 residues. The chain's CDR3 is CASSQGFNNEQYF. In DNA, the CDR3 is TGTGCCAGTAGCCAGGGATTTAACAACGAGCAGTACTTC.

The gene calls are TRBV19 and TRBJ2-2; 11 bases line up with TRBD2. V lost 7 bases and J lost 6; bases outside the gene matches: 7. This CDR3 contains 15 residues. Germline V gene sequence: CDR1 LNHDA, CDR2 SQIVND (reference sequence). The CDR3 loop is CASTHSGRAPGELFF. The CDR3 DNA is TGTGCCAGTACCCATAGCGGGAGGGCTCCCGGGGAGCTGTTTTTT. Full variable domain (outside the CDR3, taken from reference TRBV19 and TRBJ2-2): DGGITQSPKYLFRKEGQNVTLSCEQNLNHDAMYWYRQDPGQGLRLIYYSQIVNDFQKGDIAEGYSVSREKKESFPLTVTSAQKNPTAFYLCASTHSGRAPGELFFGEGSRLTVL.

V and J are TRBV5-4 and TRBJ2-7, with 9 bases identical to TRBD1. The CDR3 totals 15 residues. The germline CDR1 and CDR2 sequences are SGHNT and YYREEE (reference sequence). J was trimmed by 6 bases and V by 0 bases; bases with no gene match: 7. The CDR3 spells CASSLDSGTGFEQYF. In DNA form, the CDR3 reads TGTGCCAGCAGCTTGGACTCCGGGACAGGGTTCGAGCAGTACTTC.

The rearrangement joins TRBV2 to TRBJ2-5; 9 bases agree with TRBD1. With V trimmed by 8 bases and J by 2 bases, 3 bases remained unmatched. The germline V gene encodes CDR1 SNHLY and CDR2 FYNNEI. The CDR3 has 13 amino acids. CDR3 DNA sequence: TGTGCCAGCGGCGACAGGGGGCAAGAGACCCAGTACTTC. Translation gives CASGDRGQETQYF.